This T cell receptor (beta chain) was obtained from a study of Ad26.COV2.S vaccination and SARS-CoV-2 variants. Findings of the study overall: Comparability of non-spike TCR breadth was observed across vaccine and placebo recipients.

Clones were sequenced by immunoSEQ multiplex PCR, and TCRdb holds only the in-frame ones, with some missing. The profile shows 400,000 or so clones, 80% to 90% of them singletons. The treatment is: around 19 received Ad26.COV2.S at low or high dose, single or two shots; roughly five received placebo; per-sample allocation not given. All samples were drawn on day 63, counting from the first vaccine or placebo injection. Recruitment in Boston yielded a donor of adult age, 18-55 years. Trimming took off 10 bases at V and 5 bases at J, with 18 bases between the two ends. The germline gives CDR1 ENHRY, CDR2 SYGVKD. The CDR3 has 14 amino acids. Remarks on this clone: Its antigen is currently unknown.

This clonotype was sampled from a person between 18 and 65 years old who received the Ad26.COV2.S COVID-19 vaccine or a placebo. The source was peripheral blood, collected in a trial of Ad26.COV2.S vaccine versus placebo. The chain employs TRBV10-3 and TRBJ2-1; the D gene could be TRBD1 or TRBD2 (7 bases each). The CDR3 region is CATPGGATNNEQFF. The DNA for the CDR3 is TGTGCCACCCCAGGGGGGGCCACTAACAATGAGCAGTTCTTC.